This T cell receptor (beta chain) was identified during a study of regulatory T cells in long-lasting Graves disease. General study findings and limits: Persistent disease favored TRBV28, TRBJ1-2 and TRBJ2-5. Clonotypes that were public and shared totalled fewer than 3,500 in persistent patients versus 966 in new patients. Persistent Graves' patients had lower TCR diversity than newly diagnosed ones.

The CDR3 totals 15 residues. V dropped 4 bases and J dropped 3 bases, with 16 bases sitting between them. Germline V lookup: CDR1 SGHAT, CDR2 FQNNGV. HTBI primers from iRepertoire and Arm-PCR of CDR3 regions yielded the TCR beta libraries. A single record per CDR3 protein comes from TCRdb applying MiXCR to the multiplex PCR reads. Among just over 600,000 distinct CDR3 sequences listed, less than 20% were seen once. Time point of the sample: newly diagnosed GD, antithyroid drugs for less than 3 months. With RNA extracted from PBMCs as input, the TCR library was made. Many counts were recorded for this clonotype. The antigen is undetermined. These records were also assigned to another study, of T cells in Graves' hyperthyroidism and ophthalmopathy. That work adds: Lactation, pregnancy, other autoimmune disease or uncontrolled infection excluded patients.

The starting material was peripheral blood mononuclear cells (PBMCs), obtained at new diagnosis, from a patient treated with antithyroid drugs. This clonotype originated in a woman in her twenties or thirties with Graves disease. The chain is built from TRBV11-2 and TRBJ2-7; tentative D call: TRBD2 (6 bases). Written as DNA, the CDR3 is TGTGCCAGCAGCTCCCTGGGGCAAGCGGGCTACGAGCAGTACTTC. It encodes CASSSLGQAGYEQYF.